These 12 T cell receptor beta chains were sequenced from one sample in a study of blood T cell repertoires in COVID-19 (dated by TCRdb to the early 2020s). Library prep was done by the immunoSEQ multiplex PCR assay. The immuneACCESS repertoire file appears here via TCRdb, limited to in-frame rearrangements. These files lack a portion of the clones; in checked studies, under half of the deficit traces to unresolved V genes, and the cause of the others is not known. The sample yields about 75,000 clones; over 80% were counted once. The ten top clones hold roughly 7% of the sample. Material for sequencing was peripheral blood. These receptors all come from a woman in her forties or fifties with acute or convalescent COVID-19.

The genes are TRBV27 and TRBJ1-1, with TRBD1 matching 7 bases. The trim removed 4 bases at V and 1 base at J, leaving 6 bases unmatched. Germline CDR1 and CDR2: MNHEY and SMNVEV (reference sequence). This CDR3 region has 15 residues. CDR3 coding DNA: TGTGCCAGCAGTTCCTACAGGGGCCGGAACACTGAAGCTTTCTTT. As protein: CASSSYRGRNTEAFF.

This chain uses TRBV9 with TRBJ1-2; D is perhaps TRBD1 (6 bases). Germline CDR1 is SGDLS and CDR2 is YYNGEE. The CDR3 covers 14 residues. V lost 0 bases, J lost 8 bases, and 14 bases lay in between. CDR3 protein: CASSVAGGGGGYTF. CDR3 nucleotides: TGTGCCAGCAGCGTAGCTGGGGGGGGCGGCGGCTACACCTTC.

The chain couples TRBV7-2 to TRBJ1-2; D unclear. The V gene lost 0 bases and the J gene lost 4 bases, with 9 bases spanning the gap. The germline gives CDR1 SGHTA, CDR2 FQGNSA. This CDR3 is 14 amino acids long. The CDR3 DNA reads TGTGCCAGCAGCTTAGCCATTGCGGGCTATGGCTACACCTTC. It specifies CASSLAIAGYGYTF.

The rearrangement uses TRBV7-2 and TRBJ2-1; 9 nucleotides agree with TRBD2. The V and J ends lost 5 bases and 3 bases, in that order; junction bases with no gene match: 2. CDR1 and CDR2 (germline): SGHTA, FQGNSA. The CDR3 totals 14 residues. The chain's CDR3 is CASSELAGYNEQFF. DNA of the CDR3: TGTGCCAGCAGCGAACTAGCGGGCTACAATGAGCAGTTCTTC.

The rearrangement joins TRBV3-1 (or the pseudogene TRBV3-2) to TRBJ1-2; possibly TRBD1 for D (6 bases). Trimming removed 5 bases from V and 4 bases from J, with 14 bases in between. Germline-derived CDR1 and CDR2 are LGHDT and YNNKEL (reference sequence). This CDR3 spans 14 amino acids. The CDR3 DNA follows: TGTGCCAGCAGCGGATCGGGGGGCGGCTATGGCTACACCTTC. Protein: CASSGSGGGYGYTF.

The chain couples TRBV28 to TRBJ2-3; 8 bases line up with TRBD2. CDR1 MDHEN and CDR2 SYDVKM come from the germline V gene. Losses at the gene ends were 8 bases for V and 4 bases for J; bases not matched to a gene: 2. The CDR3 consists of 12 residues. This CDR3 reads CASRAGADTQYF. The DNA of the CDR3 is TGTGCCAGCCGAGCGGGGGCAGATACGCAGTATTTT.

This clone was recorded a few times. The chain links TRBV27 to TRBJ1-5, with 7 bases fitting TRBD1. This CDR3 is built from 14 residues. V was pared by 5 bases and J by 6 bases, with 7 bases of the junction left unmatched. Germline lookup yields CDR1 MNHEY and CDR2 SMNVEV (reference sequence). The chain's CDR3 is CASSPTGTSQPQHF. The CDR3, as DNA: TGTGCCAGCAGTCCGACAGGGACCAGTCAGCCCCAGCATTTT.

This clone occurred once. This chain connects TRBV7-9 to TRBJ2-2; D is possibly TRBD2 (5 bases). Trimming took 2 bases from V and 6 from J, leaving 10 bases between them. The CDR3 is 14 residues long. Germline lookup yields CDR1 SEHNR and CDR2 FQNEAQ (reference sequence). Here the CDR3 DNA reads TGTGCCAGCAGCTTATCTCTGGGAGCCGGGGAGCTGTTTTTT. Amino acids: CASSLSLGAGELFF.

This chain uses TRBV7-6 with TRBJ1-1; TRBD1 matches at 9 bases. The junction had 6 bases not matched to a gene; V was cut back by 3 bases and J by 4 bases. The CDR3 contains 15 residues. CDR1 is SGHVS, CDR2 FNYEAQ, per germline. DNA of the CDR3: TGTGCCAGCAGCTTGGGACAGGGTGTTAGCACTGAAGCTTTCTTT. Protein product: CASSLGQGVSTEAFF.

This clone was counted once. The chain combines TRBV5-1 with TRBJ1-2; 8 nucleotides agree with TRBD1. The CDR3 has 12 residues. Per germline, CDR1 SGHRS and CDR2 YFSETQ. V dropped 2 bases and J dropped 8; count of bases not matched to a gene: 2. This chain's CDR3 is CASSLQGDGYTF. The CDR3 region has the DNA TGCGCCAGCAGCTTACAGGGGGACGGCTACACCTTC.

The chain couples TRBV19 to TRBJ1-1, with 7 nucleotides matching TRBD1. V shed 5 bases, J shed 2 bases, and the junction held 5 bases outside the gene matches. Germline values: CDR1 LNHDA, CDR2 SQIVND (reference sequence). The CDR3 runs 14 residues. CDR3 amino acids: CASSFRGENTEAFF. CDR3 DNA: TGTGCCAGTAGTTTCAGGGGGGAAAACACTGAAGCTTTCTTT.

This clone was counted a single time. The CDR3 sequence is CASSRGSLDQPQHF. The CDR3 DNA follows: TGTGCCAGCTCACGAGGCTCCCTCGATCAGCCCCAGCATTTT. V usage is TRBV18 and J usage is TRBJ1-5; D is unclear. This CDR3 contains 14 residues. V was shortened by 4 bases and J by 5 bases, with 12 bases between the two germline ends. Germline CDR1 is KGHSH and CDR2 is LQKENI.